The TCR beta chain described here comes from a study of shared clonotypes between healthy human individuals. Study as a whole: Sampling drew on donors who were a couple of women and a few men aged 18 to 49.

Sorted-subset replicate PCRs used 150 to 250 ng of genomic DNA. This amount corresponded to 30,000 to 35,000 T cell genomes. TCRdb's copy holds only in-frame clones and misses some; the assay was immunoSEQ multiplex PCR. The sample has some 1.4 million clones; approximately 96% are singletons. CDR1 SGHRS and CDR2 YFSETQ come from the germline V gene. This CDR3 has 14 residues. The V end was cut by 0 bases, the J end by 6 bases, with 12 bases between. Points from the study as a whole: Several donors had around 5% of their naive CD4 clonotypes in common.

With respect to this clone: Its antigen remains unknown.

The source material was naive CD4+ T cells sorted from blood. As to subset: CD45RA+ positively selected. The chain uses TRBV5-1 and TRBJ1-1; D remains ambiguous. The source of this sequence is a man aged 25 to 40 in good health. DNA of the CDR3: TGCGCCAGCAGCTTGGATCCCCACAACTCTGAAGCTTTCTTT. This gives the protein CASSLDPHNSEAFF.